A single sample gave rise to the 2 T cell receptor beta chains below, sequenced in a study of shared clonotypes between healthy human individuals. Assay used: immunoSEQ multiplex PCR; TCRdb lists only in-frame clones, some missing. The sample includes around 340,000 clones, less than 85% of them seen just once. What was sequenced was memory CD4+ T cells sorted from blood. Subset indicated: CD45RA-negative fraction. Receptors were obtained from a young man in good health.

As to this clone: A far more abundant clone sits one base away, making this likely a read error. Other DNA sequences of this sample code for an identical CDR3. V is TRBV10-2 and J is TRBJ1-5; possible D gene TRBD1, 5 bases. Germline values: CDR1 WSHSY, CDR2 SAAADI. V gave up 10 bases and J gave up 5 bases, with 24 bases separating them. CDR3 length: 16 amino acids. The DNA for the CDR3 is TGCGCCACCAATGTGGGGCTCAGGGACCCCTATCAGCCCCAGCATTTT. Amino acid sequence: CATNVGLRDPYQPQHF.

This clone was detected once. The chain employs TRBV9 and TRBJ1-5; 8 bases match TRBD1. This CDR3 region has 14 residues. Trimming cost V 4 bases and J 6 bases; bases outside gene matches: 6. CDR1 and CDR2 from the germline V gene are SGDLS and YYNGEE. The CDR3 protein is CASSPGQGGQPQHF. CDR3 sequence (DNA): TGTGCCAGCAGCCCCGGACAGGGCGGTCAGCCCCAGCATTTT.